This TCR beta chain is drawn from a study of spatial heterogeneity in lung cancer. Study-wide context: Median follow-up for sequenced PBMC samples was about two years after resection, when such samples existed.

V was shortened by 0 bases and J by 7 bases, with 9 bases between the two germline ends. The CDR3 loop spans 12 amino acids. From germline, CDR1 is DFQATT and CDR2 SNEGSKA (reference sequence). The time point here: blood at routine non-recurrence follow-up after resection. This clonotype was counted ten times or more. TCRdb fed the 5' RACE reads into MiXCR, producing one record per CDR3 protein. The table includes 35,000 to 55,000 distinct CDR3 sequences, 12% detected once. This clonotype originated in a male donor with early-stage non-small cell lung cancer. The chain links TRBV20-1 to TRBJ1-1, with D tentatively TRBD1 (5 bases). This specimen was PBMCs, taken at follow-up. The CDR3 sequence is CSARDRGSEAFF. The DNA for the CDR3 is TGCAGTGCTAGAGATCGGGGGAGTGAAGCTTTCTTT.